This T cell receptor (beta chain) is drawn from a study of blood T cell repertoires in COVID-19. Whole-study context: The samples span acute and convalescent COVID-19 from the United States, Italy and Spain.

TCRdb's copy holds only in-frame clones and misses some; the assay was immunoSEQ multiplex PCR. The data contain some 170,000 clones, about 85% of them singletons. This TCR was sampled from a man aged 35 to 55 with acute or convalescent COVID-19. The sample taken for sequencing was peripheral blood.

CDR3 amino acids: CASSIGTSTDTQYF. The DNA of the CDR3 is TGTGCCAGTAGTATCGGGACTAGCACAGATACGCAGTATTTT. The V call is TRBV19, the J call TRBJ2-3, with D perhaps TRBD2 (6 bases). The CDR3 runs to 14 residues. CDR1 and CDR2 from the germline V gene are LNHDA and SQIVND (reference sequence). The ends were cut back, 3 bases at V and 0 bases at J, with 7 bases in the middle. The variable domain in full, completed from reference TRBV19 and TRBJ2-3, reads DGGITQSPKYLFRKEGQNVTLSCEQNLNHDAMYWYRQDPGQGLRLIYYSQIVNDFQKGDIAEGYSVSREKKESFPLTVTSAQKNPTAFYLCASSIGTSTDTQYFGPGTRLTVL.